Each of the 27 T cell receptor beta chains below was sequenced from the same sample in a study of T cells in Graves' hyperthyroidism and ophthalmopathy. TCR beta CDR3 regions were amplified from RNA transcripts. The HTBI primer set served for first-round RT-PCR of the TCR CDR3. TCRdb passed the multiplex PCR reads through MiXCR, listing each CDR3 protein once. The table lists 600,000 to 900,000 distinct CDR3 sequences, 16% of them singletons. Sequencing used blood. All receptors come from a young man with Graves' hyperthyroidism.

The chain joins TRBV29-1 to TRBJ1-5; D is perhaps TRBD1 (5 bases). Germline V CDR1 and CDR2: SQVTM, ANQGSEA. The CDR3 extends over 14 amino acids. V was shortened by 4 bases and J by 0 bases, with 10 bases between the two germline ends. The CDR3 DNA reads TGCAGCGTTGCTCAGGGTTATAGCAATCAGCCCCAGCATTTT. This translates into CSVAQGYSNQPQHF. Supplemented by reference TRBV29-1 and TRBJ1-5, the full variable domain reads SAVISQKPSRDICQRGTSLTIQCQVDSQVTMMFWYRQQPGQSLTLIATANQGSEATYESGFVIDKFPISRPNLTFSTLTVSNMSPEDSSIYLCSVAQGYSNQPQHFGDGTRLSIL.

The chain recombines TRBV20-1 with TRBJ2-1; 8 nucleotides align to TRBD2. CDR3 length: 13 amino acids. Per germline, CDR1 DFQATT and CDR2 SNEGSKA (reference sequence). The CDR3 loop is CSVGGVVTNEQFF. CDR3 coding DNA: TGCAGCGTCGGGGGGGTTGTAACGAATGAGCAGTTCTTC.

The CDR3 spells CASSYNTRTGELFF. The CDR3 DNA sequence: TGTGCCAGCAGTTACAATACTAGAACCGGGGAGCTGTTTTTT. The V gene is TRBV6-6, the J gene TRBJ2-2; tentatively, D is TRBD2 (5 bases). The germline gives CDR1 MNHNY, CDR2 SVGAGI (reference sequence). V shed 2 bases and J shed 5 bases, with 9 bases lying between them. The CDR3 is made up of 14 amino acids.

Points on this clonotype: This sequence may be a read error, since a much larger clone differs from it by one base. This chain joins TRBV12-3 or TRBV12-4 and TRBJ2-3; D remains ambiguous. This CDR3 is 16 amino acids long. The CDR3 protein is CATSFGWKRFTDTQYF. DNA for the CDR3: TGTGCCACCAGTTTCGGGTGGAAAAGGTTCACAGATACGCAGTATTTT.

The J gene is TRBJ2-7, the V gene TRBV15; D remains unclear. The CDR3 covers 12 residues. Germline-derived CDR1 and CDR2 are LNHNV and YYDKDF (reference sequence). V was trimmed by 1 base and J by 4 bases, leaving 5 bases between them. CDR3 sequence (DNA): TGTGCCACCAGCAGAGTTGAATACGAGCAGTACTTC. This sequence encodes CATSRVEYEQYF.

CDR3 protein: CSARDLLGNQPQHF. Here the CDR3 DNA reads TGCAGTGCTAGAGATCTATTGGGGAATCAGCCCCAGCATTTT. The chain links TRBV20-1 to TRBJ1-5; D is ambiguous. The length of the CDR3 is 14 residues. Germline loops: CDR1 DFQATT, CDR2 SNEGSKA (reference sequence). V lost 0 bases and J lost 4, with 10 bases in between.

This clonotype was recorded many times. The rearrangement joins TRBV5-1 to TRBJ2-4; tentatively, D is TRBD1 (6 bases). Germline V lookup: CDR1 SGHRS, CDR2 YFSETQ. V lost 3 bases and J 1 base, leaving 14 bases between the germline ends. This CDR3 region has 16 residues. The CDR3 nucleotides are TGCGCCAGCAGCTCCGACAGGTGGGGGGCCAAAAACATTCAGTACTTC. Protein product: CASSSDRWGAKNIQYF.

The CDR3 DNA is TGTGCCAGCAACGACTTCTCTAGCGGGAGGGCCTGCAATGAGCAGTTCTTC. Translated, it gives CASNDFSSGRACNEQFF. The chain recombines TRBV7-8 with TRBJ2-1; TRBD2 matches at 12 bases. Germline values: CDR1 SGHVS, CDR2 FQNEAQ. Unmatched junction bases numbered 13, after V lost 7 bases and J lost 6 bases. This CDR3 comprises 17 residues.

This clonotype was counted only a few times. The chain joins TRBV24-1 to TRBJ2-3; 8 bases line up with TRBD1. This CDR3 has 14 residues. V was pared by 6 bases and J by 3 bases, with 4 bases of the junction left unmatched. The germline V gene has CDR1 KGHDR and CDR2 SFDVKD. Written as DNA, the CDR3 is TGTGCCACCAGTCCCTGGACAGGGACAGATACGCAGTATTTT. Protein sequence: CATSPWTGTDTQYF.

This clonotype occurred many times. The chain is built from TRBV11-2 and TRBJ2-5, with 8 bases lining up with TRBD2. CDR3 length: 14 residues. CDR1 SGHAT and CDR2 FQNNGV come from the germline V gene. Losses at the gene ends were 5 bases for V and 5 bases for J; bases not matched to a gene: 7. The CDR3: CASSPGLAIETQYF. The CDR3 DNA follows: TGTGCCAGCAGCCCCGGACTAGCCATTGAGACCCAGTACTTC.

Ten or more counts support this clonotype. The rearrangement uses TRBV3-1 and TRBJ2-2; D unclear. Germline V gene sequence: CDR1 LGHDT, CDR2 YNNKEL (reference sequence). V gave up 1 base and J gave up 0 bases, with 6 bases separating them. The CDR3 contains 15 residues. CDR3 in amino acids: CASSQAATNTGELFF. The CDR3 DNA reads as TGTGCCAGCAGCCAAGCGGCTACGAACACCGGGGAGCTGTTTTTT.

V usage is TRBV24-1 and J usage is TRBJ2-3; no clear D gene. Trimming took off 3 bases at V and 2 bases at J, with 17 bases between the two ends. This CDR3 region has 17 residues. CDR1 is KGHDR and CDR2 is SFDVKD in the germline V gene. The CDR3 DNA is TGTGCCACCAGTGATCCGAGCACCGTCACGAACACAGATACGCAGTATTTT. This codes for CATSDPSTVTNTDTQYF.

The sample holds a few counts of this clonotype. The J gene is TRBJ2-7, the V gene TRBV29-1; TRBD1 matches at 9 bases. The CDR3 totals 15 residues. V lost 3 bases and J lost 4; bases outside the gene matches: 10. CDR1 and CDR2 (germline): SQVTM, ANQGSEA. CDR3 nucleotides: TGCAGCGTTGACGAGGGACAGGGTCCCTCTTACGAGCAGTACTTC. Protein: CSVDEGQGPSYEQYF.

The chain uses TRBV12-3 or TRBV12-4 and TRBJ1-2; TRBD1 aligns across 10 bases. CDR3 length: 15 amino acids. With V trimmed by 3 bases and J by 4 bases, 5 bases remained unmatched. CDR3: CASSFRTGGFYGYTF. Here the CDR3 DNA reads TGTGCCAGCAGTTTCAGGACAGGGGGGTTCTATGGCTACACCTTC.

This clonotype was observed many times. V gene TRBV18 combines with J gene TRBJ1-5; 10 bases match TRBD1. CDR1 is KGHSH, CDR2 LQKENI, per germline. V lost 5 bases to trimming and J lost 4 bases; unmatched junction nucleotides: 8. The CDR3 runs to 16 residues. The CDR3 is CASSLLPGQGNQPQHF. CDR3 nucleotide sequence: TGTGCCAGCTCATTACTCCCGGGACAGGGGAATCAGCCCCAGCATTTT.

This clonotype was seen more than once but under ten times. This may be a read error, as it is one base from a much larger clone. The CDR3 DNA follows: TGTGCCAGCTCACCGTTCCCGTTCAGGGGCGGGAACAATGAGCAGTTCTTC. Encoded protein: CASSPFPFRGGNNEQFF. The chain uses TRBV18 and TRBJ2-1; D is perhaps TRBD1 or TRBD2 (6 bases each). The V end lost 3 bases, the J end lost 5 bases, and 20 bases lay between the germline ends. Germline V lookup: CDR1 KGHSH, CDR2 LQKENI. The CDR3 has 17 amino acids.

The chain links TRBV12-3 or TRBV12-4 to TRBJ2-1, with D perhaps matching TRBD2 (6 bases). The CDR3 runs 14 residues. V lost 6 bases and J 5 bases, leaving 14 bases between the germline ends. This CDR3 reads CASSRFTSHNEQFF. The CDR3 nucleotides read TGTGCCAGCAGCCGCTTTACTAGCCACAATGAGCAGTTCTTC.

This clonotype was found a few times. The CDR3 here is CASSSRTGVGNTGELFF. CDR3 DNA: TGTGCCAGCAGCTCCCGGACAGGGGTGGGGAACACCGGGGAGCTGTTTTTT. V and J are TRBV9 and TRBJ2-2; 9 bases are shared with TRBD1. Germline CDR1 and CDR2: SGDLS and YYNGEE. The length of the CDR3 is 17 residues. With V trimmed by 4 bases and J by 1 base, 8 bases remained unmatched.

This clonotype was picked up many times. The chain is built from TRBV12-3 or TRBV12-4 and TRBJ2-7; 10 bases align to TRBD1. The V gene end was trimmed by 5 bases and the J gene end by 4 bases; junction bases not matched to a gene: 2. This CDR3 comprises 13 residues. The CDR3 region is CASSGDRGYEQYF. The CDR3 DNA is TGTGCCAGCAGTGGGGACAGGGGATACGAGCAGTACTTC.

The chain employs TRBV20-1 and TRBJ2-6; D perhaps matches TRBD1 (5 bases). The CDR3 has 17 amino acids. Trimming pared 6 bases from V and 4 bases from J, leaving 22 bases between. In germline, CDR1 is DFQATT, CDR2 SNEGSKA (reference sequence). CDR3: CSALRGRALGGANVLTF. The DNA of the CDR3 is TGCAGTGCCCTTCGCGGCAGGGCCCTGGGGGGGGCCAACGTCCTGACTTTC.

The chain employs TRBV9 and TRBJ2-5; possible D gene TRBD1, 6 bases. Trimming stripped 3 bases from V and 5 bases from J, with 20 bases between. The CDR3 sequence is 16 residues long. In germline, CDR1 is SGDLS, CDR2 YYNGEE. The CDR3 DNA reads TGTGCCAGCAGCGGTGCTGGAGCCCTCACAGGGGAGACCCAGTACTTC. Amino acids: CASSGAGALTGETQYF.

The table lists this clonotype with a few counts. This rearrangement joins TRBV5-1 to TRBJ2-3, with D possibly being TRBD2 (5 bases). V gave up 6 bases and J gave up 4 bases, with 15 bases separating them. The germline V gene encodes CDR1 SGHRS and CDR2 YFSETQ. The CDR3 is made up of 14 amino acids. The CDR3 here is CASTGFGEPDTQYF. The CDR3 DNA follows: TGCGCCAGCACGGGCTTTGGGGAGCCAGATACGCAGTATTTT.

This clonotype was counted between two and nine times. The rearrangement links TRBV6-1 to TRBJ2-2, with 7 bases matching TRBD1. This CDR3 is built from 15 residues. CDR1 is MNHNS, CDR2 SASEGT, per germline. Losses at the gene ends were 6 bases for V and 7 bases for J; bases not matched to a gene: 11. The CDR3 DNA follows: TGTGCCAGCAGACCCGGGACAGACCATGGCGGGGAGCTGTTTTTT. It yields the protein CASRPGTDHGGELFF.

This clonotype appeared many times. The chain joins TRBV9 to TRBJ2-1; 10 positions agree with TRBD2. V was pared by 3 bases and J by 9 bases, with 3 bases of the junction left unmatched. The CDR3 consists of 13 residues. CDR1 and CDR2 from the germline V gene are SGDLS and YYNGEE. For the CDR3, the DNA is TGTGCCAGCAGCGGTCTAGCGGGAGTTGAGCAGTTCTTC. As protein: CASSGLAGVEQFF.

The gene calls are TRBV9 and TRBJ2-7, with D tentatively TRBD2 (6 bases). Trimming removed 2 bases from V and 0 bases from J, with 12 bases in between. The CDR3 loop spans 15 amino acids. Germline CDR1 and CDR2: SGDLS and YYNGEE. CDR3 residues: CASSVGAGSSYEQYF. The CDR3 nucleotides read TGTGCCAGCAGCGTTGGAGCCGGGAGCTCCTACGAGCAGTACTTC.

The chain employs TRBV20-1 and TRBJ1-2, with 7 bases aligning to TRBD1. CDR1 and CDR2 from the germline V gene are DFQATT and SNEGSKA (reference sequence). The junction had 12 bases not matched to a gene; V was cut back by 6 bases and J by 8 bases. The CDR3 has 13 residues. The CDR3 DNA is TGCAGTGCCTTACAGGGGATGAGGGACGGCTACACCTTC. It translates to CSALQGMRDGYTF.

This clonotype was seen only a few times. The junction does not match germline at one end; this may be a read error. This rearrangement joins TRBV18 to TRBJ1-1; D remains ambiguous. Looked up from germline, CDR1 is KGHSH and CDR2 is LQKENI. The CDR3 is made up of 17 amino acids. The CDR3 protein is CAGSPIAVGPMNTEAFF. In DNA form, the CDR3 reads TGTGCCGGCTCACCCATAGCCGTCGGACCGATGAACACTGAAGCTTTCTTT.